The source of this TCR beta chain is a study of cytomegalovirus exposure and HLA in healthy donors. The PCR made use of 60 Vbeta and 13 Jbeta primers. Sequencing used immunoSEQ multiplex PCR; TCRdb keeps in-frame clones, though not all of them. There are 100,000 to 120,000 clones in the sample; approximately 83% occur only once, and about 1.7% lies in the top ten. The sequence derives from a man in his forties or fifties in good health and CMV-seronegative. The specimen sequenced was PBMCs.

The CDR3 nucleotides read TGTGCCAGCAGTCCGGGATTTGAAGCTTTCTTT. Protein product: CASSPGFEAFF. The V and J genes are TRBV6-5 and TRBJ1-1; no clear D gene. V was shortened by 5 bases and J by 7 bases, with 8 bases between the two germline ends. Germline CDR1 reads MNHEY; CDR2 reads SVGAGI. The CDR3 totals 11 residues.